Listed below are T cell receptor beta chains from one sample, sequenced in a study of T cell responses to AZD1222 COVID-19 vaccine. TCRdb's copy holds only in-frame clones and misses some; the assay was immunoSEQ multiplex PCR. The sample holds just under 150,000 clones; roughly 90% are singletons and the top ten take 5.4%. The sequencing used peripheral blood, collected 28 days after the second dose of the MenACWY control vaccine. These receptors were taken from an adult who received the MenACWY meningococcal vaccine as a control. Both conserved end residues are part of each CDR3. A D gene is named only where the DNA matches it firmly. Rows may omit the clone size; those that give it use once, few, many or a size class.

>TRBJ1-6|TRBV2|TRBD1|.
CASRGTAYNSPLHF
TGTGCCAGCAGAGGGACAGCCTATAATTCACCCCTCCACTTT
>TRBJ2-5|TRBV5-1|.|.
CASSPGPQVLETQYF
TGCGCCAGCAGCCCCGGACCTCAGGTCCTGGAGACCCAGTACTTC
>TRBJ1-5|TRBV2|.|.
CASTYRGNQIWEPQHF
TGTGCCAGCACCTACCGGGGGAACCAGATATGGGAGCCCCAGCATTTT
>TRBJ2-3|TRBV20-1|.|.
CSAPITDTQYF
TGCAGTGCGCCGATCACAGATACGCAGTATTTT
>TRBJ2-1|TRBV6-4|TRBD1|.
CASSDSGQGSYNEQFF
TGTGCCAGCAGTGACTCGGGACAGGGGTCCTACAATGAGCAGTTCTTC
>TRBJ2-1|TRBV18|TRBD1|.
CASSRGQGFADEQFF
TGTGCCAGCTCAAGGGGACAGGGATTTGCGGATGAGCAGTTCTTC
>TRBJ2-6|TRBV11-3|.|few
CASSFRSGANVLTF
TGTGCCAGCAGCTTTCGCTCTGGGGCCAACGTCCTGACTTTC
>TRBJ2-3|TRBV6-1|.|.
CASSELRALTDTQYF
TGTGCCAGCAGTGAACTCAGGGCTCTCACAGATACGCAGTATTTT
>TRBJ2-2|TRBV19|.|.
CASSISPAGELFF
TGTGCCAGTAGTATCTCACCGGCCGGGGAGCTGTTTTTT
>TRBJ2-5|TRBV11-2|TRBD1|.
CASSPGQGGETQYF
TGTGCCAGCAGCCCGGGACAGGGAGGCGAGACCCAGTACTTC
>TRBJ2-4|TRBV30|.|.
CAWSASQDIQYF
TGTGCCTGGAGTGCCAGCCAGGACATTCAGTACTTC
>TRBJ2-5|TRBV24-1|TRBD2|.
CATSDPGTSGETQYF
TGTGCCACCAGTGACCCCGGGACTAGCGGAGAGACCCAGTACTTC
>TRBJ2-2|TRBV2|TRBD1|.
CASRLQGATGELFF
TGTGCCAGCAGACTACAGGGGGCGACCGGGGAGCTGTTTTTT
>TRBJ1-5|TRBV18|.|.
CASSPPGRDGQPQHF
TGTGCCAGCTCACCACCGGGCAGGGATGGACAGCCCCAGCATTTT
>TRBJ1-2|TRBV4-3|.|.
CASSQDLVGTAGKGYTF
TGCGCCAGCAGCCAAGATTTAGTTGGGACGGCGGGGAAGGGCTACACCTTC
>TRBJ1-3|TRBV6-5|.|.
CASSYIGGSGNTIYF
TGTGCCAGCAGTTACATCGGGGGATCTGGAAACACCATATATTTT
>TRBJ2-7|TRBV18|.|.
CASSLGADSSYEQYF
TGTGCCAGCTCACTCGGGGCCGATAGCTCCTACGAGCAGTACTTC